The rows below give T cell receptor beta chains drawn from one sample of a study of OX40 agonist ivuxolimab in advanced cancers. The table came from immunoSEQ multiplex PCR; TCRdb's copy has only in-frame clones and leaves some out. The table includes roughly 70,000 clones, roughly 80% detected once. The sample in question was CD4+ or CD8+ T cells sorted from blood, obtained in a trial of the OX40 agonist ivuxolimab. These receptors all stem from an adult with an advanced solid tumor such as melanoma, head and neck, liver or kidney cancer. Each CDR3 is given with its conserved first and last residue. The D gene is left open where the match is weak. A clone size is listed for some rows: how often the clone was seen (once, few, many), or a class if it is expanded.

V gene	clone size	D gene	J gene	CDR3 protein	CDR3 DNA
TRBV4-1	NA	NA	TRBJ2-3	CASRGEAGPAAEQYF	TGCGCCAGCAGAGGCGAGGCAGGGCCCGCCGCGGAGCAGTATTTT
TRBV20-1	NA	NA	TRBJ2-2	CSARQTGELFF	TGCAGTGCGAGACAGACCGGGGAGCTGTTTTTT
TRBV30	NA	NA	TRBJ1-6	CAYMRRAAYNSPLHF	TGTGCCTACATGAGGAGGGCAGCCTATAATTCACCCCTCCACTTT
TRBV28	NA	NA	TRBJ2-7	CASSLGAQDEQYF	TGTGCCAGCAGTTTAGGGGCACAGGACGAGCAGTACTTC
TRBV6-6	NA	TRBD1	TRBJ2-1	CASRGPGQPNNEQFF	TGTGCCAGCAGAGGCCCGGGACAGCCAAACAATGAGCAGTTCTTC
TRBV6-5	NA	TRBD1	TRBJ2-7	CASSPDRAYEQYF	TGTGCCAGCAGTCCCGACAGGGCCTACGAGCAGTACTTC
TRBV6-1	NA	NA	TRBJ1-4	CASSEGARPNEKLFF	TGTGCCAGCAGTGAAGGGGCAAGACCTAATGAAAAACTGTTTTTT
TRBV28	NA	NA	TRBJ1-1	CASIMGGFEAFF	TGTGCCAGCATCATGGGGGGATTTGAAGCTTTCTTT
TRBV6-1	medium-sized	NA	TRBJ2-7	CASTDGAPYEQYF	TGTGCCAGCACCGACGGAGCTCCCTACGAGCAGTACTTC
TRBV5-1	NA	TRBD1	TRBJ1-2	CASSRQGGGYGYTF	TGCGCCAGCAGTCGGCAGGGGGGAGGCTATGGCTACACCTTC
TRBV13	NA	TRBD1	TRBJ2-5	CASSSNSRRQGQETQYF	TGTGCCAGCAGCTCAAATTCTCGGAGACAGGGACAAGAGACCCAGTACTTC
TRBV30	few	NA	TRBJ1-5	CAWRGGGDQPQHF	TGTGCCTGGCGGGGAGGGGGAGATCAGCCCCAGCATTTT
TRBV27	once	NA	TRBJ2-7	CASRQGIPPYEQYF	TGTGCCAGCAGACAGGGAATCCCTCCCTACGAGCAGTACTTC
TRBV5-1	NA	NA	TRBJ2-2	CASSRYSTGANTGELFF	TGCGCCAGCAGCCGATATTCCACAGGCGCGAACACCGGGGAGCTGTTTTTT
TRBV18	NA	TRBD1	TRBJ2-7	CASSPGTGSSYEQYF	TGTGCCAGCTCACCCGGGACAGGGAGCTCCTACGAGCAGTACTTC
TRBV7-2	NA	NA	TRBJ1-6	CASSLGAITNSPLHF	TGTGCCAGCAGCTTAGGGGCGATAACCAATTCACCCCTCCACTTT
TRBV7-9	once	NA	TRBJ2-7	CASSTYYEQYF	TGTGCCAGCAGCACATACTACGAGCAGTACTTC
TRBV6-1	few	TRBD1	TRBJ2-2	CASSEAGTGVRTGELFF	TGTGCCAGCAGTGAAGCAGGGACAGGGGTTCGCACCGGGGAGCTGTTTTTT
TRBV2	NA	NA	TRBJ1-5	CASRNDSPVQPQHF	TGTGCCAGCAGAAACGACAGCCCTGTTCAGCCCCAGCATTTT
TRBV14	NA	TRBD1	TRBJ2-6	CASSHLTGQGGGANVLTF	TGTGCCAGCAGCCACCTTACGGGACAGGGTGGTGGGGCCAACGTCCTGACTTTC
TRBV7-9	NA	TRBD2	TRBJ2-7	CASSLGSGVGDYEQYF	TGTGCCAGCAGCTTAGGTAGCGGGGTGGGGGACTACGAGCAGTACTTC
TRBV5-1	NA	NA	TRBJ2-2	CASSLVGDTYANTGELFF	TGCGCCAGCAGCTTGGTGGGAGACACCTACGCGAACACCGGGGAGCTGTTTTTT
TRBV18	NA	NA	TRBJ2-1	CASSSRVANNEQFF	TGTGCCAGCTCATCCCGGGTCGCAAACAATGAGCAGTTCTTC
TRBV28	NA	NA	TRBJ2-5	CASSLGRRGLETQYF	TGTGCCAGCAGTTTAGGCCGCAGGGGTTTAGAGACCCAGTACTTC
TRBV27	NA	NA	TRBJ2-7	CASSFGLSSYEQYF	TGTGCCAGCAGTTTCGGCTTGAGCTCCTACGAGCAGTACTTC
TRBV4-2	NA	TRBD2	TRBJ2-7	CASSPRGVGGAGEQYF	TGTGCCAGCAGCCCACGAGGTGTCGGGGGGGCGGGGGAGCAGTACTTC
TRBV6-6	NA	NA	TRBJ2-7	CASRNHGGPSYEQYF	TGTGCCAGCAGAAATCACGGGGGACCTTCCTACGAGCAGTACTTC
TRBV27	NA	TRBD1	TRBJ1-1	CASRATPGTGGPEAFF	TGTGCCAGCAGGGCTACACCCGGGACAGGGGGGCCTGAAGCTTTCTTT
TRBV10-3	NA	TRBD1	TRBJ2-3	CAIRPSPGQGLGDTQYF	TGTGCCATCAGACCGTCACCGGGACAGGGTTTGGGGGATACGCAGTATTTT